A single sample is the source of the 6 T cell receptor beta chains below, sequenced in a study of cytotoxic CD8 clonotypes in ibrutinib-treated CLL. Profiled with immunoSEQ multiplex PCR; TCRdb holds only in-frame clones, not every one. The sample consists of about 140,000 clones, 85% to 95% of them appearing once. Sequenced here: PBMCs, sampled after 12 months of ibrutinib treatment. The receptors were sampled from a human donor with chronic lymphocytic leukemia.

The chain joins TRBV27 to TRBJ2-7, with a tentative D call TRBD1 (5 bases). V dropped 5 bases and J dropped 2 bases, with 10 bases sitting between them. CDR1 and CDR2 (germline): MNHEY, SMNVEV (reference sequence). This CDR3 has 13 residues. Written as DNA, the CDR3 is TGTGCCAGCAGTCTTAGACAGACCTACGAGCAGTACTTC. Its protein product is CASSLRQTYEQYF.

The chain combines TRBV6-1 with TRBJ2-7, with TRBD2 identical over 8 bases. The CDR3 totals 15 residues. Germline V lookup: CDR1 MNHNS, CDR2 SASEGT. With 5 bases clipped from V and 5 bases from J, the junction kept 11 bases outside the gene matches. The CDR3: CASSIPAGASNEQYF. CDR3 bases: TGTGCCAGCAGTATCCCAGCGGGAGCTTCCAACGAGCAGTACTTC.

The chain carries TRBV5-1 and TRBJ1-1; weak D call: TRBD1 (6 bases). Trimming left V 2 bases short and J 3 bases short, with 11 bases between. There are 14 residues in the CDR3. The V gene's germline CDR1 is SGHRS and CDR2 YFSETQ. This CDR3 reads CASSFWGRDTEAFF. The CDR3 DNA follows: TGCGCCAGCAGCTTTTGGGGGCGTGACACTGAAGCTTTCTTT.

V is TRBV10-3 and J is TRBJ2-7; D ambiguous. Looked up from germline, CDR1 is ENHRY and CDR2 is SYGVKD. The germline V and J ends were trimmed by 2 bases and 1 base, with 6 bases remaining between them. This CDR3 spans 13 amino acids. The CDR3 spells CAISEGGSYEQYF. Written as DNA, the CDR3 is TGTGCCATCAGTGAGGGCGGATCCTACGAGCAGTACTTC.

J is TRBJ2-5 and V is TRBV27; the match to TRBD2 covers 7 bases. V gave up 1 base and J gave up 5 bases; unmatched junction bases: 10. The CDR3 is 16 amino acids. Germline CDR1 MNHEY, CDR2 SMNVEV (reference sequence). CDR3 in amino acids: CASSLYGLGRKETQYF. In DNA, the CDR3 is TGTGCCAGCAGTTTATACGGACTAGGAAGAAAGGAGACCCAGTACTTC.

This clone was counted once. The rearrangement joins TRBV2 to TRBJ2-7; 7 positions agree with TRBD2. Germline V lookup: CDR1 SNHLY, CDR2 FYNNEI. Losses at the gene ends were 4 bases for V and 7 bases for J; bases not matched to a gene: 10. The CDR3 runs to 14 residues. The CDR3: CASSGRERQGEQYF. In DNA form, the CDR3 reads TGTGCCAGCAGTGGGCGGGAGAGGCAAGGGGAGCAGTACTTC.